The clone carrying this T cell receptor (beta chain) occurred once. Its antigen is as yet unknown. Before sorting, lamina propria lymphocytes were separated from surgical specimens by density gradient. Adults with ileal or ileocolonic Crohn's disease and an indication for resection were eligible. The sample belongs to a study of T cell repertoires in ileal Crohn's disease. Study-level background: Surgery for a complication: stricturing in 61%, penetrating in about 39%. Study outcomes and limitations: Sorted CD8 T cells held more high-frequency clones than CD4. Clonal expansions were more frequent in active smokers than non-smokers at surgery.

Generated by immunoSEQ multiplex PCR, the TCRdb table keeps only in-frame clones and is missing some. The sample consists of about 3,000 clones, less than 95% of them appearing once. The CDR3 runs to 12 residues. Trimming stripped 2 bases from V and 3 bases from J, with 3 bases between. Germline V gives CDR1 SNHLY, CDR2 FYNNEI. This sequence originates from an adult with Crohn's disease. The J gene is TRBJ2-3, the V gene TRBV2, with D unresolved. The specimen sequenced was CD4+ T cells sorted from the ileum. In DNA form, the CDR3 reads TGTGCCAGCAGTGAACAGACAGATACGCAGTATTTT. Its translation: CASSEQTDTQYF.